This T cell receptor (beta chain) was recovered during a study of T cells in Graves' hyperthyroidism and ophthalmopathy. The germline V and J ends were trimmed by 6 bases and 7 bases, with 16 bases remaining between them. CDR3 size: 14 residues. This clonotype was seen ten or more times. The antigen remains undetermined. Hyperthyroidism had been newly diagnosed in patients aged 18 to 65, and its duration was under 2 months. Diagnoses were established using clinical symptoms, serum thyroxine and TRAb, thyroid ultrasound and orbital computed tomography. Findings and limits, study-wide: Ophthalmopathy stood apart from stable hyperthyroidism in a 13 V-J model.

TCR beta CDR3 region amplification was performed from RNA transcripts. The primer set for the first-round RT-PCR of the TCR CDR3 was HTBI. TCRdb fed the multiplex PCR reads into MiXCR, producing one record per CDR3 protein. The repertoire holds a few hundred thousand distinct CDR3 sequences, with around an eighth as singletons. This chain links TRBV12-3 or TRBV12-4 with TRBJ2-4, with D unresolved. Sequenced input: blood. This receptor was obtained from a woman younger than 30 with Graves' hyperthyroidism. The DNA of the CDR3 is TGTGCCAGCAGCCCTTCAGAGTTGGAGAACATTCAGTACTTC. Amino acid sequence: CASSPSELENIQYF.